The 10 T cell receptor beta chains presented below share a single source sample, sequenced in a study of regulatory T cells in long-lasting Graves disease. Time point in this sample: persistent/refractory GD, antithyroid drugs over 5 years with positive TRAb. PBMC RNA was the source of the TCR library. Libraries of TCR beta came from iRepertoire HTBI primers plus Arm-PCR of CDR3 regions. TCRdb redid the calling of the multiplex PCR reads with MiXCR, one entry per CDR3 protein. The sample lists 400,000 to 600,000 distinct CDR3 sequences; about 22% were seen once. The sample was peripheral blood mononuclear cells (PBMCs), taken when the disease was refractory, from a patient treated with antithyroid drugs. The receptor source for this set is a female donor with Graves disease.

In this sample, this clonotype turned up many times. The chain is built from TRBV28 and TRBJ1-2, with a weak D call TRBD1 (5 bases). The CDR3 extends over 17 amino acids. Germline V gene data show CDR1 as MDHEN and CDR2 as SYDVKM. V was pared by 5 bases and J by 4 bases, with 23 bases between. The CDR3 is CASSEPSWGPLGYGYTF. The CDR3 DNA follows: TGTGCCAGCAGTGAGCCCTCCTGGGGCCCGCTGGGCTATGGCTACACCTTC.

Only a few counts were recorded for this clonotype. The junction does not match germline at one end; this may be a read error. The chain links TRBV7-3 to TRBJ1-4; TRBD1 matches at 8 bases. Germline V gene sequence: CDR1 SGHTA, CDR2 FQGTGA. CDR3 length: 15 amino acids. DNA of the CDR3: TGTGCCAGCAGCGTAACAGGGGGGACAAATGAAAAACTGTTTTTT. It codes for CASSVTGGTNEKLFF.

This chain uses TRBV28 with TRBJ2-3; 11 bases align to TRBD1. CDR3 size: 14 residues. V lost 4 bases, J lost 8 bases, and 5 bases stayed unmatched. Germline values: CDR1 MDHEN, CDR2 SYDVKM. For the CDR3, the DNA is TGTGCCAGCAGTTCGCCGGGACAGGGGGTTACGCAGTATTTT. As protein: CASSSPGQGVTQYF.

The J gene is TRBJ2-2, the V gene TRBV28; D possibly matches TRBD1 or TRBD2 (5 bases each). With 0 bases removed from V and 3 bases from J, the gap between germline ends came to 14 bases. The CDR3 sequence is 17 residues long. Germline V gives CDR1 MDHEN, CDR2 SYDVKM. The CDR3 DNA reads as TGTGCCAGCAGTTTATGGGGGACCGTAAGTTACACCGGGGAGCTGTTTTTT. Translating it yields CASSLWGTVSYTGELFF.

This sequence joins TRBV29-1 and TRBJ2-3; 9 positions match TRBD2. The germline V gene has CDR1 SQVTM and CDR2 ANQGSEA. Germline trimming cut 0 bases from V and 2 bases from J; bases unmatched to any gene: 9. The CDR3 consists of 17 residues. CDR3 region: CSVEDRGLAGSTDTQYF. In nucleotides, the CDR3 is TGCAGCGTTGAAGATCGAGGTCTAGCGGGATCCACAGATACGCAGTATTTT.

A note on this clonotype: It is likely a read error: a sequence one base away is far more abundant. The chain has TRBV5-6 and TRBJ2-5; D may match TRBD1 or TRBD2 (5 bases each). V was trimmed by 3 bases and J by 4 bases, leaving 16 bases between them. This CDR3 has 15 amino acids. The V gene's germline CDR1 is SGHDT and CDR2 YYEEEE. Here the CDR3 DNA reads TGTGCCAGCAGCTCTCAGGTGAGGGGACGAGAGACCCAGTACTTC. It translates to CASSSQVRGRETQYF.

CDR3 DNA sequence: TGCAGCGTGAGGACCGAAATAGAAGGAAAACTGTTTTTT. As protein: CSVRTEIEGKLFF. This chain links TRBV29-1 with TRBJ1-4; no clear D. The CDR3 is made up of 13 amino acids. The V end lost 6 bases, the J end lost 10 bases, and 18 bases lay between the germline ends. CDR1 SQVTM and CDR2 ANQGSEA come from the germline V gene.

This clonotype was seen repeatedly, ten times or more. The chain links TRBV11-2 to TRBJ2-5; 7 bases match TRBD1. V lost 1 base, J lost 1 base, and 3 bases stayed unmatched. In germline, CDR1 is SGHAT, CDR2 FQNNGV. The CDR3 has 15 amino acids. Written as DNA, the CDR3 is TGTGCCAGCAGCTTAGCCGACAGGGCCCAAGAGACCCAGTACTTC. Its translation is CASSLADRAQETQYF.

The rearrangement joins TRBV6-9 to TRBJ1-1; D may be TRBD1 (6 bases). This CDR3 has 16 amino acids. The germline V and J ends were trimmed by 1 base and 2 bases, with 14 bases remaining between them. The germline CDR1 and CDR2 sequences are MNHGY and SVAAGI. The CDR3 DNA follows: TGTGCCAGCAGTTATTGGGGCAGGGGAAGTAACACTGAAGCTTTCTTT. It encodes CASSYWGRGSNTEAFF.

The chain joins TRBV4-3 to TRBJ2-5; TRBD2 aligns across 11 bases. The trim removed 0 bases at V and 5 bases at J, leaving 8 bases unmatched. The CDR3 runs 17 residues. CDR1 and CDR2 from the germline V gene are LGHNA and YSLEER. The CDR3 bases are TGCGCCAGCAGCCAAGATCGGCTAGCGGGAGGCGGTGAGACCCAGTACTTC. It encodes CASSQDRLAGGGETQYF.